This T cell receptor (beta chain) was profiled in a study of CD4 T cells in relation to SARS-CoV-2 and coronaviruses. The protocol was immunoSEQ multiplex PCR, while the TCRdb copy is restricted to in-frame clones and leaves out a portion. The sample gives tens of thousands of clones, roughly 88% of which show up once; 1.3% to 1.5% is in the top ten. Unexposed donor CD4+ T cells date from about 2011-2018, before the COVID-19 pandemic. Germline V lookup: CDR1 KGHDR, CDR2 SFDVKD. The CDR3 extends over 16 amino acids. V lost 3 bases, J lost 2 bases, and 5 bases stayed unmatched. The sequence was obtained from a human donor in good health. The chain combines TRBV24-1 with TRBJ2-7, with 11 bases that match TRBD2. The specimen sequenced was memory CD4+ T cells from PBMCs. The CDR3 DNA sequence: TGTGCCACCAGTGATCCTAGCGGGAGGACCCCCTACGAGCAGTACTTC. This gives the protein CATSDPSGRTPYEQYF.